The 25 T cell receptor beta chains in this list originate from one sample, sequenced in a study of shared clonotypes between healthy human individuals (dated by TCRdb to 2018 to 2020). CD8 naive samples were CD45RO-negative cells positively selected for CCR7, giving a CD45RA+CCR7+ population that excluded TemRA cells. Libraries came from the immunoSEQ multiplex PCR assay. In its TCRdb copy, this immuneACCESS table keeps in-frame sequences only and misses some clones. Where compared with another copy, unresolved V genes explain less than half of these, and the others have no known cause. Across this sample there are roughly 2.1 million clones, with roughly 91% seen only once. The ten largest clones represent more than 1.5% of the sample. The sequencing sample was made of naive CD8+ T cells from PBMCs. This specimen's cell subset or site label, per the study, means: CD45RA+CCR7+. Source of these receptors: a man aged 18 to 30 in good health. Some clones in this sample may be carry-over from other donors' samples.

This clone occurred once. This chain connects TRBV7-6 to TRBJ2-1; TRBD2 agrees at 15 bases. The CDR3 is 14 residues long. V was pared by 4 bases and J by 9 bases, with 1 base of the junction left unmatched. The germline gives CDR1 SGHVS, CDR2 FNYEAQ. CDR3 sequence: CASSSGLAGGEQFF. As DNA, the CDR3 is TGTGCCAGCAGCTCGGGACTAGCGGGAGGTGAGCAGTTCTTC.

As to this clone: Other DNA sequences from this sample encode an identical CDR3 as well. The V gene is TRBV29-1, the J gene TRBJ1-2; 8 bases line up with TRBD1. Germline V gene sequence: CDR1 SQVTM, CDR2 ANQGSEA. The CDR3 has 12 amino acids. J gave up 3 bases and V 5 bases, and 2 bases lay outside the gene matches. CDR3 DNA: TGCAGCGTTCCAGGGGGCGACTATGGCTACACCTTC. It is translated as CSVPGGDYGYTF.

This clone appeared a single time. This chain uses TRBV7-7 with TRBJ2-7; no clear D gene. The CDR3 has 13 amino acids. The V and J ends lost 1 base and 3 bases respectively, with 7 bases between them. Germline assignment: CDR1 SSHAT and CDR2 FNYEAQ (reference sequence). The CDR3 here is CASSLEGHYEQYF. In DNA, the CDR3 is TGTGCCAGCAGCTTAGAAGGCCACTACGAGCAGTACTTC. Supplemented by reference TRBV7-7 and TRBJ2-7, the full variable domain reads GAGVSQSPRYKVTKRGQDVTLRCDPISSHATLYWYQQALGQGPEFLTYFNYEAQPDKSGLPSDRFSAERPEGSISTLTIQRTEQRDSAMYRCASSLEGHYEQYFGPGTRLTVT.

V and J are TRBV27 and TRBJ1-1; a weak D match, TRBD1 (6 bases). This CDR3 spans 14 amino acids. V lost 7 bases and J 1 base, leaving 13 bases between the germline ends. Germline V gene lookup returns CDR1 MNHEY and CDR2 SMNVEV (reference sequence). CDR3 amino acids: CASTPLGANTEAFF. The CDR3 coding sequence is TGTGCCAGCACCCCCCTGGGGGCGAACACTGAAGCTTTCTTT.

This chain connects TRBV5-4 to TRBJ2-7; possible D gene TRBD2, 5 bases. Per the germline V gene, CDR1 is SGHNT and CDR2 is YYREEE (reference sequence). The CDR3 has 15 amino acids. Trimming pared 2 bases from V and 2 bases from J, leaving 14 bases between. The CDR3 nucleotides read TGTGCCAGCAGCTTACGAGAGCGGATACCCTACGAGCAGTACTTC. Its protein product is CASSLRERIPYEQYF.

As DNA, the CDR3 is TGTGCCAGCAGCCCGACCCGCGGAGGGTCCCCCTACGAGCAGTACTTC. Translating gives CASSPTRGGSPYEQYF. The chain recombines TRBV7-9 with TRBJ2-7; D perhaps matches TRBD2 (6 bases). The CDR3 runs to 16 residues. Germline values: CDR1 SEHNR, CDR2 FQNEAQ (reference sequence). V was trimmed by 5 bases and J by 2 bases, leaving 19 bases between them.

The J gene is TRBJ1-5, the V gene TRBV15; D gene unclear. V was shortened by 2 bases and J by 2 bases, with 13 bases between the two germline ends. Germline lookup yields CDR1 LNHNV and CDR2 YYDKDF (reference sequence). The length of the CDR3 is 16 residues. CDR3 nucleotides: TGTGCCACCAGCAGAACTACTGTCGGGGGCAATCAGCCCCAGCATTTT. Translating gives CATSRTTVGGNQPQHF.

The CDR3 coding sequence is TGTGCCAGCAGAGGAGACAGCTCCTACAATGAGCAGTTCTTC. Translated: CASRGDSSYNEQFF. The chain uses TRBV6-5 and TRBJ2-1, with D maybe TRBD1 (5 bases). Per germline, CDR1 MNHEY and CDR2 SVGAGI. CDR3 length: 14 amino acids. With 6 bases removed from V and 0 bases from J, the gap between germline ends came to 9 bases.

This clone was seen only once. The chain links TRBV2 to TRBJ2-2; TRBD1 aligns across 7 bases. The CDR3 covers 15 residues. V lost 10 bases, J lost 1 base, and 9 bases stayed unmatched. From germline, CDR1 is SNHLY and CDR2 FYNNEI. DNA of the CDR3: TGTGCCACCCAGCTCGGGACAGAGAACACCGGGGAGCTGTTTTTT. Encoded protein: CATQLGTENTGELFF.

The V and J genes are TRBV10-3 and TRBJ2-7; 11 bases align to TRBD2. The V gene end was trimmed by 5 bases and the J gene end by 3 bases; junction bases not matched to a gene: 12. Germline CDR1 is ENHRY and CDR2 is SYGVKD. This CDR3 has 17 residues. CDR3 loop: CAISSVSGRAGGYEQYF. As DNA, the CDR3 is TGTGCCATCAGTTCGGTTAGCGGGAGGGCCGGGGGCTACGAGCAGTACTTC.

The V gene is TRBV5-1, the J gene TRBJ2-7; a weak D match, TRBD2 (5 bases). The germline CDR1 and CDR2 sequences are SGHRS and YFSETQ. Trimming stripped 4 bases from V and 7 bases from J, with 12 bases between. CDR3 size: 12 residues. In DNA, the CDR3 is TGCGCCAGCAGCCGCACCTCGGGGGAGCAGTACTTC. This sequence encodes CASSRTSGEQYF.

The genes are TRBV30 and TRBJ1-6; D is uncertain. The V gene's germline CDR1 is GTSNPN and CDR2 SVGIG (reference sequence). The CDR3 has 9 residues. V was trimmed by 5 bases and J by 13 bases, leaving 6 bases between them. CDR3 sequence reads: CAWELPLHF. The CDR3 DNA is TGTGCCTGGGAACTTCCCCTCCACTTT.

This clone came up once. One end of the junction varies from germline; a read error may be responsible. V is TRBV27 and J is TRBJ2-2; D tentatively fits TRBD1 or TRBD2 (6 bases each). Per germline, CDR1 MNHEY and CDR2 SMNVEV (reference sequence). There are 17 residues in the CDR3. The DNA for the CDR3 is TGTGCCAGCAGTGTCTCGAGGGGGGCAGCGAACACCGGGGAGCTGCTTTTT. This gives the protein CASSVSRGAANTGELLF.

The chain combines TRBV7-7 with TRBJ2-2, with D uncertain. This CDR3 region has 14 residues. From germline, CDR1 is SSHAT and CDR2 FNYEAQ (reference sequence). V dropped 1 base and J dropped 2 bases, with 5 bases sitting between them. DNA of the CDR3: TGTGCCAGCAGCTTAGGCCTAAACACCGGGGAGCTGTTTTTT. As protein: CASSLGLNTGELFF.

The chain joins TRBV27 to TRBJ1-2, with D perhaps matching TRBD1 (6 bases). Germline V gene lookup returns CDR1 MNHEY and CDR2 SMNVEV (reference sequence). The CDR3 spans 16 residues. V lost 8 bases and J 4 bases, leaving 23 bases between the germline ends. The CDR3 DNA reads TGTGCCAGCTCGGCACAGGGAGAAACCCCCCTCTATGGCTACACCTTC. Translation gives CASSAQGETPLYGYTF.

J is TRBJ2-1 and V is TRBV13, with D hard to call. Germline loops: CDR1 PRHDT, CDR2 FYEKMQ (reference sequence). V was trimmed by 5 bases and J by 7 bases, leaving 12 bases between them. This CDR3 has 13 amino acids. CDR3 sequence reads: CASSPSPQNEQFF. The DNA for the CDR3 is TGTGCCAGCAGCCCAAGCCCGCAGAATGAGCAGTTCTTC.

In regard to this clone: At the DNA level, this CDR3 is encoded by other sequences in the same sample as well. The CDR3 DNA reads TGCGCCAGCAGCCAAGGACTAGCAGCTTACAATGAGCAGTTCTTC. As protein: CASSQGLAAYNEQFF. V gene TRBV4-3 combines with J gene TRBJ2-1, with TRBD2 matching over 7 bases. CDR3 length equals 15 residues. CDR1 LGHNA and CDR2 YSLEER come from the germline V gene. Trimming at V came to 1 base and at J to 4 bases, leaving 4 bases not matched to a gene.

This chain uses TRBV4-2 with TRBJ2-5, with TRBD1 matching 12 bases. The CDR3 totals 15 residues. The V gene's germline CDR1 is LGHNA and CDR2 YNFKEQ. V was clipped by 4 bases and J by 5 bases; unmatched bases: 5. CDR3 DNA: TGTGCCAGCAGCCTGGGACAGGGGGCGGGGGAGACCCAGTACTTC. This sequence encodes CASSLGQGAGETQYF.

As concerns this clone: In the same sample, other DNA sequences code for this CDR3. This chain connects TRBV7-3 to TRBJ2-3; D is uncertain. CDR1 and CDR2 from the germline V gene are SGHTA and FQGTGA. V lost 3 bases to trimming and J lost 0 bases, with 4 bases between them. CDR3 length: 13 residues. The CDR3 is CASSFSSTDTQYF. The CDR3 nucleotides read TGTGCCAGCAGCTTCTCTAGCACAGATACGCAGTATTTT.

In this sample, this clone turned up once. This sequence joins TRBV10-1 and TRBJ2-3; 12 bases fit TRBD1. Germline V gene lookup returns CDR1 WNHNN and CDR2 SYGVQD (reference sequence). V shed 3 bases and J 4 bases; nucleotides not matched to a gene: 11. The CDR3 totals 18 residues. This chain's CDR3 is CASSDRGQGAIGADTQYF. The CDR3 DNA reads TGCGCCAGCAGTGATCGGGGACAGGGGGCCATAGGGGCAGATACGCAGTATTTT.

The J gene is TRBJ2-7, the V gene TRBV7-8; D is ambiguous. The length of the CDR3 is 15 residues. CDR1 is SGHVS and CDR2 is FQNEAQ in the germline V gene. V lost 5 bases to trimming and J lost 1 base, with 15 bases between them. CDR3 in DNA: TGTGCCAGCAGCCCCGGAAGGGCGCCATCCTACGAGCAGTACTTC. Amino acids: CASSPGRAPSYEQYF.

As concerns this clone: Other DNA sequences in this sample translate to the same CDR3. The V gene is TRBV13, the J gene TRBJ1-1; 8 nucleotides match TRBD1. V shed 5 bases, J shed 4 bases, and the junction held 3 bases outside the gene matches. Germline V gene sequence: CDR1 PRHDT, CDR2 FYEKMQ (reference sequence). CDR3 size: 13 residues. The CDR3 spells CASSLGQGTEAFF. The DNA for the CDR3 is TGTGCCAGCAGCCTCGGACAGGGCACTGAAGCTTTCTTT.

CDR3 DNA: TGTGCCAGCAGCCCGGACCGAAAGGCTTCTGGAAACACCATATATTTT. Protein sequence: CASSPDRKASGNTIYF. The chain employs TRBV27 and TRBJ1-3; no firm D call. The CDR3 is 16 amino acids. Germline CDR1 is MNHEY and CDR2 is SMNVEV (reference sequence). V lost 6 bases, J lost 1 base, and 16 bases lay in between.

The chain recombines TRBV19 with TRBJ1-5, with 8 positions matching TRBD1. The germline V gene encodes CDR1 LNHDA and CDR2 SQIVND (reference sequence). CDR3 size: 13 residues. With 10 bases clipped from V and 2 bases from J, the junction kept 4 bases outside the gene matches. CDR3 in DNA: TGTGCCATCTCACAGGGGGGCAATCAGCCCCAGCATTTT. Its protein product is CAISQGGNQPQHF.

The chain employs TRBV28 and TRBJ2-7; D call uncertain. The CDR3 spans 15 residues. Germline V lookup: CDR1 MDHEN, CDR2 SYDVKM. Trimming left V 6 bases short and J 4 bases short, with 19 bases between. The chain's CDR3 is CASRLVTGKIYEQYF. Here the CDR3 DNA reads TGTGCCAGCAGACTTGTGACTGGGAAGATTTACGAGCAGTACTTC.